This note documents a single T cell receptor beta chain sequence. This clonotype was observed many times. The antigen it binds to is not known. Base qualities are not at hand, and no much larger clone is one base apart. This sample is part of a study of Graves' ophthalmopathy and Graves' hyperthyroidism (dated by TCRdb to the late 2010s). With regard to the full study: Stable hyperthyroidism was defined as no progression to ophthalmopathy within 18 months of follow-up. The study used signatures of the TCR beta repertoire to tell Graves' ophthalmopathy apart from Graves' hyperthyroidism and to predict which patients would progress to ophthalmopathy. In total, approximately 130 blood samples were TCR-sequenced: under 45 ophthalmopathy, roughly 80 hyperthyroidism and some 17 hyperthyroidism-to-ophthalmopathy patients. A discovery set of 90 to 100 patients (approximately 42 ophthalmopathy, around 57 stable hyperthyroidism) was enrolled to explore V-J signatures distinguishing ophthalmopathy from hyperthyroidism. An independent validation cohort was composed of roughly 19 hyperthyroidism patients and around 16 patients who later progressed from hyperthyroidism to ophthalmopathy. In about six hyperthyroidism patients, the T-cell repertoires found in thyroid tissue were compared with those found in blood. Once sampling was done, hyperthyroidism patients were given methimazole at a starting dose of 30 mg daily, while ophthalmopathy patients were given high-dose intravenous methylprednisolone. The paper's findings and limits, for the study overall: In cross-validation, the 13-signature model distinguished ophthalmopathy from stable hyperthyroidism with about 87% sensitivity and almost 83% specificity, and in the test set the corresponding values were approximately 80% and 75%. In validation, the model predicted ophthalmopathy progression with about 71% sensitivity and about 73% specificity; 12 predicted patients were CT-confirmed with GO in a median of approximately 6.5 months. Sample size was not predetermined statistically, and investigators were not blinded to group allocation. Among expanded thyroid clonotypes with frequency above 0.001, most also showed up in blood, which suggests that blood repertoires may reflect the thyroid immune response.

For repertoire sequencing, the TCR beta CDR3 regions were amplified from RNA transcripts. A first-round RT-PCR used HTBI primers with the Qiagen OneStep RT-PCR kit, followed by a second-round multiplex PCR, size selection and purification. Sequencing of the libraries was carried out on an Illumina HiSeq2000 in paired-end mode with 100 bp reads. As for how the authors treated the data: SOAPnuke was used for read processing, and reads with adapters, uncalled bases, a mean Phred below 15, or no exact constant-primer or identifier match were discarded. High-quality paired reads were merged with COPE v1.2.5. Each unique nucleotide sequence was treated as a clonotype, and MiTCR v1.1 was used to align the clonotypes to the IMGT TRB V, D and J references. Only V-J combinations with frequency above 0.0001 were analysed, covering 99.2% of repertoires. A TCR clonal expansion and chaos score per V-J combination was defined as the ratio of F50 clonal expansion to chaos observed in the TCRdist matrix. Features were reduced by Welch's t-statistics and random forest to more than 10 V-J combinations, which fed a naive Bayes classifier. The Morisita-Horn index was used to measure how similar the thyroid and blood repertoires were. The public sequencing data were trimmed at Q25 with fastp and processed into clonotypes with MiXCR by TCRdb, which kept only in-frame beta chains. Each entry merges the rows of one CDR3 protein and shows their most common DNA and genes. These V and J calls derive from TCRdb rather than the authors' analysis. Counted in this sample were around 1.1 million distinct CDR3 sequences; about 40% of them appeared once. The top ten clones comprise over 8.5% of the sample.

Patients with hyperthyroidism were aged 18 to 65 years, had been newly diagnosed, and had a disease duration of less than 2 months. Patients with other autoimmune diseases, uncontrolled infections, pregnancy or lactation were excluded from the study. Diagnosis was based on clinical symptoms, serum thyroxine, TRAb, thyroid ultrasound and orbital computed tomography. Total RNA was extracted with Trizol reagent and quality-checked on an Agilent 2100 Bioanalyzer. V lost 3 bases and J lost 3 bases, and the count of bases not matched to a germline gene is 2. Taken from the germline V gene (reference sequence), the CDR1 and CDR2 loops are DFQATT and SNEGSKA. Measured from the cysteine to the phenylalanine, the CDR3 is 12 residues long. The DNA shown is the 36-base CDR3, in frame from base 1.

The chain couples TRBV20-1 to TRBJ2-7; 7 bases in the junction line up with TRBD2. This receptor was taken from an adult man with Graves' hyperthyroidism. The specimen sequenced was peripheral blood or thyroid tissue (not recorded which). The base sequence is TGCAGTGCTAGTCCTAGCGGCTACGAGCAGTACTTC. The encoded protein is CSASPSGYEQYF.